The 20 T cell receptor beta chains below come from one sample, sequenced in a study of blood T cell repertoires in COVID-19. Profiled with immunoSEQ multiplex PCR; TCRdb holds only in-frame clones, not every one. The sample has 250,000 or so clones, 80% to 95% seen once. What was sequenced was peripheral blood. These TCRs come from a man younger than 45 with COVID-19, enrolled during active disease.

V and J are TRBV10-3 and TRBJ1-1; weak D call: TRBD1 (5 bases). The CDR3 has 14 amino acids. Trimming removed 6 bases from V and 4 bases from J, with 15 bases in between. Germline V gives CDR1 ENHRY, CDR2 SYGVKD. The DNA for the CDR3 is TGTGCCATCAGCGCGGGGACGGTCGGCACTGAAGCTTTCTTT. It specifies CAISAGTVGTEAFF.

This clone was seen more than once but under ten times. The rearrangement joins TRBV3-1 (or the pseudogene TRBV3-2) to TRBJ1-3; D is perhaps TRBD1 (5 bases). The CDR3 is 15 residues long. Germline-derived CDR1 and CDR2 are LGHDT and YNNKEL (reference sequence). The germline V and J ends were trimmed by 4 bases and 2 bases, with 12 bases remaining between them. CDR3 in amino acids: CASSLGTDAGNTIYF. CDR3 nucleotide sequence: TGTGCCAGCAGCCTCGGGACTGACGCTGGAAACACCATATATTTT.

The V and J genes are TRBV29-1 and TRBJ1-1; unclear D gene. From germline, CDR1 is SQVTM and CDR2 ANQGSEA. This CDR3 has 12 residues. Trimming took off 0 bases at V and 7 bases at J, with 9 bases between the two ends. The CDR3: CSVEEIGSEAFF. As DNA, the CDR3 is TGCAGCGTTGAAGAAATCGGGAGTGAAGCTTTCTTT.

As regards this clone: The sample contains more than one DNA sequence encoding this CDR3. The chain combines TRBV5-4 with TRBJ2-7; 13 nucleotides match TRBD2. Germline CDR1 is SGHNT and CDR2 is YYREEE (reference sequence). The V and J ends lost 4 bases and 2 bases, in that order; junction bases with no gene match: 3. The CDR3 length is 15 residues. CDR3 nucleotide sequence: TGTGCCAGCAGCCCCGGGACTAGCGGGACCTACGAGCAGTACTTC. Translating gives CASSPGTSGTYEQYF.

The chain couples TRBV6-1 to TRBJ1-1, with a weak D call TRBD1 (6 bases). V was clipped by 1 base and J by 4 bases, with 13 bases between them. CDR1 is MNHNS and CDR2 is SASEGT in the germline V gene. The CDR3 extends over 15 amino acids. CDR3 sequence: CASSEGLRGGTEAFF. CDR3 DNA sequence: TGTGCCAGCAGTGAAGGGCTCAGGGGTGGCACTGAAGCTTTCTTT.

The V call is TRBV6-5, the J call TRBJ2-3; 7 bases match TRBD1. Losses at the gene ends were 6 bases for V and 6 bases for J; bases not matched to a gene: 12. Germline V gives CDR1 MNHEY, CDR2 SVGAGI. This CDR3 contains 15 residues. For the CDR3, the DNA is TGTGCCAGCAGGGATATTCCAGGGGGAACTGATACGCAGTATTTT. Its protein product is CASRDIPGGTDTQYF.

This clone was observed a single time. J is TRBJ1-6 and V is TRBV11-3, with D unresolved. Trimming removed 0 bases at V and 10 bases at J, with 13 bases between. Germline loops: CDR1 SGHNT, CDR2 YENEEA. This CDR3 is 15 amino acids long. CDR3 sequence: CASSLDGREGSPLHF. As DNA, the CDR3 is TGTGCCAGCAGCTTAGACGGGAGGGAGGGATCACCCCTCCACTTT.

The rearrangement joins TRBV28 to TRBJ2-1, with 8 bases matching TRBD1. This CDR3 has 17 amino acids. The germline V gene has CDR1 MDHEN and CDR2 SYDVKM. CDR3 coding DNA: TGTGCTACGGGTGGGACAGGACATACAATTGGCTACAATGAGCAGTTCTTC. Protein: CATGGTGHTIGYNEQFF. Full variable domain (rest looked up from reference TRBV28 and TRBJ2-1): DVKVTQSSRYLVKRTGEKVFLECVQDMDHENMFWYRQDPGLGLRLIYFSYDVKMKEKGDIPEGYSVSREKKERFSLILESASTNQTSMYLCATGGTGHTIGYNEQFFGPGTRLTVL.

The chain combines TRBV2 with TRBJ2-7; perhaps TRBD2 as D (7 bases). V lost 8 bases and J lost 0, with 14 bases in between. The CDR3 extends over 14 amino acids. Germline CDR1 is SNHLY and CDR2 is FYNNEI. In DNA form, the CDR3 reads TGTGCCAGCGCCGCGGGGGCCTACTCCTACGAGCAGTACTTC. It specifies CASAAGAYSYEQYF. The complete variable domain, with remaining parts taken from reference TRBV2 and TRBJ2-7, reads EPEVTQTPSHQVTQMGQEVILRCVPISNHLYFYWYRQILGQKVEFLVSFYNNEISEKSEIFDDQFSVERPDGSNFTLKIRSTKLEDSAMYFCASAAGAYSYEQYFGPGTRLTVT.

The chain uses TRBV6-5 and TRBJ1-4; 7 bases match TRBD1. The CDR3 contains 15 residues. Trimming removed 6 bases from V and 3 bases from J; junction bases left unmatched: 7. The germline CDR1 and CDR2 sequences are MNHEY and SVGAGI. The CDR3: CASRSEQGPNEKLFF. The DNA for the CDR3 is TGTGCCAGCAGGAGCGAACAGGGGCCTAATGAAAAACTGTTTTTT.

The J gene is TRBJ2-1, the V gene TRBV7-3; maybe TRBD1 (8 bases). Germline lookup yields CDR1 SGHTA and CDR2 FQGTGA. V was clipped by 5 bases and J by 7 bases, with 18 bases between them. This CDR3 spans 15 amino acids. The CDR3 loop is CASSPWTGRDNEQFF. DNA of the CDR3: TGTGCCAGCAGCCCGTGGACAGGGAGGGATAATGAGCAGTTCTTC.

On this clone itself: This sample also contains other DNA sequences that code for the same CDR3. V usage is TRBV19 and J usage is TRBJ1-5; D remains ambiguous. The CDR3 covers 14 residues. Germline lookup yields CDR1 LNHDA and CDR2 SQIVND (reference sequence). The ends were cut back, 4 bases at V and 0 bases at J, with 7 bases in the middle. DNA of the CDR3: TGTGCCAGTAGTACCACAGTTAGCAATCAGCCCCAGCATTTT. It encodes CASSTTVSNQPQHF.

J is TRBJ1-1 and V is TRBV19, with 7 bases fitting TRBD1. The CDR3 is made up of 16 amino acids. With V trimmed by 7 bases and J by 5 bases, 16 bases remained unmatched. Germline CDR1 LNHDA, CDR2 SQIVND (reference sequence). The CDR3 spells CASTPPSDRALTEAFF. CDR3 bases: TGTGCCAGTACCCCCCCCTCAGACAGGGCGTTGACTGAAGCTTTCTTT.

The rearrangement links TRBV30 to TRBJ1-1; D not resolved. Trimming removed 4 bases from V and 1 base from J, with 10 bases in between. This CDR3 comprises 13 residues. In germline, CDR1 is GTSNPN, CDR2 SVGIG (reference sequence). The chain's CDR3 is CAWTHGGNTEAFF. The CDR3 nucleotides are TGTGCCTGGACCCATGGCGGGAACACTGAAGCTTTCTTT.

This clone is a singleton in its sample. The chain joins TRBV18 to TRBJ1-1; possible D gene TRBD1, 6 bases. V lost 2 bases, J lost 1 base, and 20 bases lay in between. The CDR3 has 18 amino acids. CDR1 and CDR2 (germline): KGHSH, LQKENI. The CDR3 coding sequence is TGTGCCAGCTCACCAAGGGGGGGCCGGGGGTCAGGGAACACTGAAGCTTTCTTT. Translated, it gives CASSPRGGRGSGNTEAFF.

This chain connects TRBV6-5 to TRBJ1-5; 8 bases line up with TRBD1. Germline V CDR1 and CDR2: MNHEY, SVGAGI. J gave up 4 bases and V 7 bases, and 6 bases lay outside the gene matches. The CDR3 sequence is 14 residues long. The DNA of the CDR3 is TGTGCCAGCAACTCAAGGACAGGGAATCAGCCCCAGCATTTT. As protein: CASNSRTGNQPQHF.

CDR3 nucleotides: TGTGCCAGCAGCTTGTTCCAGCGGGGCTACAATGAGCAGTTCTTC. It is translated as CASSLFQRGYNEQFF. The chain combines TRBV5-6 with TRBJ2-1, with TRBD2 matching over 7 bases. This CDR3 spans 15 amino acids. Germline V gene lookup returns CDR1 SGHDT and CDR2 YYEEEE. J lost 3 bases, V lost 1 base, and 4 bases had no gene match.

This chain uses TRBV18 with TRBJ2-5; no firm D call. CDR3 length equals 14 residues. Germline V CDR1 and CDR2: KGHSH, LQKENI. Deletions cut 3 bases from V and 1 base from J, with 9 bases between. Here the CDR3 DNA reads TGTGCCAGCTCACCTGCGTCCGCCCAAGAGACCCAGTACTTC. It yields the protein CASSPASAQETQYF.

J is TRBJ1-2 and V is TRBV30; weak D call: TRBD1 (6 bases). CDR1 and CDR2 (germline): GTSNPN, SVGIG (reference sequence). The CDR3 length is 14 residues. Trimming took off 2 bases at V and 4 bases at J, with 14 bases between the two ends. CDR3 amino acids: CAWSPGTRRYGYTF. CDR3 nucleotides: TGTGCCTGGAGTCCCGGGACAAGGCGCTATGGCTACACCTTC. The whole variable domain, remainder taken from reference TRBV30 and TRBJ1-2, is SQTIHQWPATLVQPVGSPLSLECTVEGTSNPNLYWYRQAAGRGLQLLFYSVGIGQISSEVPQNLSASRPQDRQFILSSKKLLLSDSGFYLCAWSPGTRRYGYTFGSGTRLTVV.

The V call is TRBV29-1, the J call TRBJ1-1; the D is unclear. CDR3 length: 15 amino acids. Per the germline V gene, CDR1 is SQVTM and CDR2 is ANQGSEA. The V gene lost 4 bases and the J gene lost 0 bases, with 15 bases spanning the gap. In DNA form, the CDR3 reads TGCAGCGTTGCTCTGTGGACTCAGTTGAACACTGAAGCTTTCTTT. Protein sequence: CSVALWTQLNTEAFF.